This T cell receptor beta chain was captured in a study of shared clonotypes between healthy human individuals. At the deep level, the assay was run. Profiling relied on immunoSEQ multiplex PCR, and the TCRdb table lists in-frame clones only, not all of them. The sample lists some 2,500,000 clones; around 90% were seen once. The CDR3 extends over 13 amino acids. V dropped 7 bases and J dropped 5; count of bases not matched to a gene: 3. Germline CDR1 reads SNHLY; CDR2 reads FYNNEI. The receptor was isolated from a young man in good health. Some clones in this sample may be carry-over from other donors' samples. J is TRBJ2-5 and V is TRBV2, with TRBD2 identical over 11 bases. Sample: naive CD4+ T cells from PBMCs. Subset given: CD45RA+ positively selected. CDR3 sequence reads: CASTRTSGETQYF. The CDR3 region has the DNA TGTGCCAGCACGCGGACTAGCGGGGAGACCCAGTACTTC. Supplemented by reference TRBV2 and TRBJ2-5, the full variable domain reads EPEVTQTPSHQVTQMGQEVILRCVPISNHLYFYWYRQILGQKVEFLVSFYNNEISEKSEIFDDQFSVERPDGSNFTLKIRSTKLEDSAMYFCASTRTSGETQYFGPGTRLLVL.